The 4 T cell receptor beta chains below all came from one sample that was sequenced in a study of blood T cell repertoires in COVID-19. TCRdb keeps only in-frame clones here, not all; method: immunoSEQ multiplex PCR. The sample has 43,000 or so clones, around 90% seen once; the top ten hold 15% to 19%. The sequencing sample was made of peripheral blood. These TCRs come from a man aged 60-69 years with active COVID-19.

The chain is built from TRBV5-4 and TRBJ2-7; TRBD2 agrees at 14 bases. This CDR3 spans 17 amino acids. Germline V gene sequence: CDR1 SGHNT, CDR2 YYREEE (reference sequence). V shed 3 bases and J 0 bases; nucleotides not matched to a gene: 5. The CDR3 DNA follows: TGTGCCAGCAGCTCGGGACTAGCGGGAGAGGGCTCCTACGAGCAGTACTTC. This codes for CASSSGLAGEGSYEQYF. Using reference TRBV5-4 and TRBJ2-7 for the parts outside the CDR3, the full variable domain is ETGVTQSPTHLIKTRGQQVTLRCSSQSGHNTVSWYQQALGQGPQFIFQYYREEENGRGNFPPRFSGLQFPNYSSELNVNALELDDSALYLCASSSGLAGEGSYEQYFGPGTRLTVT.

The CDR3 DNA is TGTGCCAGCAGTTACCTGAGATCCGGGGAGGAGACCCAGTACTTC. The encoded protein is CASSYLRSGEETQYF. V is TRBV6-2 or TRBV6-3 and J is TRBJ2-5, with a weak D call TRBD2 (5 bases). The ends were cut back, 2 bases at V and 5 bases at J, with 15 bases in the middle. The germline V gene has CDR1 MNHEY and CDR2 SVGEGT. The CDR3 loop spans 15 amino acids.

This sequence joins TRBV7-8 and TRBJ1-5; 11 bases map to TRBD1. The CDR3 covers 16 residues. Germline V gives CDR1 SGHVS, CDR2 FQNEAQ. V dropped 5 bases and J dropped 6; count of bases not matched to a gene: 9. CDR3 loop: CASSAILDRGRQPQHF. For the CDR3, the DNA is TGTGCCAGCAGCGCGATCCTGGACAGGGGGCGTCAGCCCCAGCATTTT.

The V and J genes are TRBV9 and TRBJ1-1; the D gene is possibly TRBD1 (5 bases). Trimming shortened V by 4 bases and J by 3 bases, and 19 bases separated the two germline ends. The CDR3 has 16 amino acids. Germline values: CDR1 SGDLS, CDR2 YYNGEE. The CDR3 region has the DNA TGTGCCAGCAGCTCAGTGCAGGGTGGTATGGACACTGAAGCTTTCTTT. Its translation is CASSSVQGGMDTEAFF.